This T cell receptor beta chain was captured in a study of T cell clonality in common variable immunodeficiency. Study conclusions and caveats: CVID subjects shared fewer TCRbeta clones than healthy controls did.

Each donor provided about 4.5 to 9 ml of heparinized whole blood. The CDR3 totals 15 residues. Germline V gene data show CDR1 as SGHVS and CDR2 as FQNEAQ. V shed 0 bases, J shed 7 bases, and the junction held 6 bases outside the gene matches. This clone was recorded at least ten times. Its specificity is not known. The read ends 3 residues shy of where the CDR3 ends; the end is completed using the germline J gene. Produced via immunoSEQ multiplex PCR; TCRdb's table is partial and in-frame only. The sample shows tens of thousands of clones, none of them appearing just once. The sequence was obtained from a person between 18 and 75 years old in good health. Sequencing was performed on peripheral blood mononuclear cells. The chain uses TRBV7-8 and TRBJ2-1, with TRBD2 matching over 7 bases. The sequenced part of the CDR3 DNA is TGTGCCAGCAGCTTAGCTGCGGGAGCGTGGAATGAG. The encoded protein is CASSLAAGAWNE. The CDR3 in its entirety is CASSLAAGAWNEQFF.